This is a list of T cell receptor beta chains from one sample in a study of blood T cells in healthy people across ages. TCRdb re-called the 5' RACE reads through MiXCR, storing one row per CDR3 protein. The repertoire holds roughly 1,700,000 distinct CDR3 sequences, with 28% as singletons. Sequencing was done on a sample of blood. The receptor source for this set is a woman younger than 45 in good health. CDR3s include the opening cysteine and the closing phenylalanine or tryptophan. Each record gives: V gene, CDR3 protein.

>TRBV13
CASRRQGGETQYF
>TRBV6-2/TRBV6-3
CASRPTSGGSQETQYF
>TRBV12-3/TRBV12-4
CASSPRTEYGYTF
>TRBV4-3
CASSQGTGEIDGYTF
>TRBV7-2
CASSLAGGLADLAKNIQYF
>TRBV6-6
CASSYERDRKNSYEQYF
>TRBV9
CASSSARVQETQYF
>TRBV12-3/TRBV12-4
CASSLGAGGFTEAFF
>TRBV5-1
CASSLVEGRGEQFF
>TRBV3-1
CASSQGQVVMNTEAFF
>TRBV15
CATCEQSRVDTQYF
>TRBV29-1
CSVVVDYGYTF
>TRBV18
CASSAAQRGSSYEQYF
>TRBV12-3/TRBV12-4
CASSQGPGLNQPQHF
>TRBV27
CASSSGTSRSYEQYF
>TRBV15
CATSRAGTSGGNNEQFF
>TRBV20-1
CSASGERETEAFF
>TRBV11-2
CASSLRTAYSYEQYF
>TRBV5-5
CASSLAGGPKLFF
>TRBV7-2
CASSFGDLGGEQYF
>TRBV5-6
CASSRIRTGLNSPLHF
>TRBV20-1
CSARERRSGSKNTQYF
>TRBV20-1
CSARESSMNTEAFF
>TRBV11-2
CASSLQNSGANVQTF
>TRBV6-5
CAGRRGANTEAFF
>TRBV10-3
CAISESNNGYTF
>TRBV6-6
CASSYTRGNEQYF
>TRBV20-1
CSARVTPGLARGETQFF
>TRBV20-1
CSASDMVAGAGETQYF
>TRBV3-1
CASSQERPGPGELFF
>TRBV16
CASSHPEGYEQYF
>TRBV7-2
CASSHGLAGTSTDMQYF
>TRBV4-2
CASSQTLRTDSGSYEQYF
>TRBV29-1
CSARGRGDDQPQHF
>TRBV20-1
CSATTSGGVTNEQYF
>TRBV7-6
CASSLSAGFNEEQYF
>TRBV20-1
CSAITGREISYNEQFF
>TRBV7-2
CASSTPEREGRNNEQFF
>TRBV13
CASGSSPLHF
>TRBV6-1
CASRPRGQGEAFF
>TRBV12-3/TRBV12-4
CASSIQGSVAKNIQYF
>TRBV5-6
CASSLAGGTGSYEQYF
>TRBV20-1
CSARQPSGGSSYNEQFF
>TRBV4-1
CASSHPSTDTQYF
>TRBV6-1
CASNEGGGSNYGYTF